Listed below are T cell receptor beta chains from one sample, sequenced in a study of PD-1 blockade in classical Hodgkin lymphoma. Libraries were prepared by immunoSEQ multiplex PCR; TCRdb keeps only in-frame clonotypes and omits some of them. The sample lists more than 15,000 clones; just over 85% were seen once. The sample was CD4+ T cells from blood. The receptors derive from a human donor with classical Hodgkin lymphoma. CDR3s include the opening cysteine and the closing phenylalanine or tryptophan. The order of the fields is D gene, V gene, J gene, clone size, CDR3 DNA, CDR3 protein. D genes are given only for firm matches. A row's size may be missing; if present it is once, few, many or a size class.

-	TRBV6-6	TRBJ1-1	-	TGTGCCAGCAGTAGGGAGGGCCTGAACACTGAAGCTTTCTTT	CASSREGLNTEAFF
-	TRBV5-1	TRBJ2-1	-	TGCGCCAGCAGCCCGGACAGCCGGGGGTACAATGAGCAGTTCTTC	CASSPDSRGYNEQFF
-	TRBV7-2	TRBJ1-3	-	TGTGCCAGCAGTCTCGGGGGCGCCGGTGGAAACACCATATATTTT	CASSLGGAGGNTIYF
-	TRBV6-5	TRBJ1-5	-	TGTGCCAGCAGTTACTCGGGGGGCAATCAGCCCCAGCATTTT	CASSYSGGNQPQHF
-	TRBV7-9	TRBJ1-6	-	TGTGCCAGCAGCTTATGGAGTTCACCCCTCCACTTT	CASSLWSSPLHF
-	TRBV30	TRBJ1-2	few	TGTGCCTGGAGTAGCGAGGAAGATGGCTACACCTTC	CAWSSEEDGYTF
-	TRBV6-1	TRBJ2-1	-	TGTGCCAGCAGTGAAGCCCGTCGCAATGAGCAGTTCTTC	CASSEARRNEQFF
-	TRBV9	TRBJ2-7	-	TGTGCCAGCAGCGTAGGGGACTTTTCCTACGAGCAGTACTTC	CASSVGDFSYEQYF
-	TRBV30	TRBJ2-1	-	TGTGCCTGGAGTGTAAGTCTCGGACGGGTCCTCTACAATGAGCAGTTCTTC	CAWSVSLGRVLYNEQFF
-	TRBV23-1	TRBJ1-1	few	TGCGCCAGCAGTCCCTTAGGGGCTGAAGCTTTCTTT	CASSPLGAEAFF
-	TRBV2	TRBJ1-2	-	TGTGCCAGCAGTGAAGGTGCGGGACATGCCTACACCTTC	CASSEGAGHAYTF
-	TRBV2	TRBJ2-3	-	TGTGCCAGCAGTGATCCGGGGACACCAAGCACAGATACGCAGTATTTT	CASSDPGTPSTDTQYF
TRBD2	TRBV19	TRBJ2-2	few	TGTGCCAGTAGTCCGACTAGCGGGAGAACCGGGGAGCTGTTTTTT	CASSPTSGRTGELFF
TRBD1	TRBV18	TRBJ2-1	-	TGTGCCAGCTCACCGACACAGGACAGGGTACGCGAGCAGTTCTTC	CASSPTQDRVREQFF
TRBD2	TRBV5-4	TRBJ2-7	-	TGTGCCAGCAGCTTCCGCCGGCTAGCGGGTCTAGAGGAGCAGTACTTC	CASSFRRLAGLEEQYF
TRBD2	TRBV27	TRBJ2-3	once	TGTGCCAGCAGCCTAGCGGGAGGGCCTTGGGATACGCAGTATTTT	CASSLAGGPWDTQYF
-	TRBV19	TRBJ2-4	few	TGTGCCAGTAGCGATACCAAAAACATTCAGTACTTC	CASSDTKNIQYF
-	TRBV11-2	TRBJ2-1	-	TGTGCCAGCAGCCTAGGGGGACGCAGGATTACCTACAATGAGCAGTTCTTC	CASSLGGRRITYNEQFF
TRBD2	TRBV11-2	TRBJ2-5	-	TGTGCCAGCAGCCCAGCGGGACTAGCGGGAGGGCTGGAGACCCAGTACTTC	CASSPAGLAGGLETQYF
-	TRBV28	TRBJ2-7	-	TGTGCCAGCAGTTCTCCTGCGGGCAGCTCCTACGAGCAGTACTTC	CASSSPAGSSYEQYF
TRBD1	TRBV19	TRBJ1-2	-	TGTGCCAGTAGTATGAGCCTGACAGGGTTGTATGGCTACACCTTC	CASSMSLTGLYGYTF
-	TRBV6-5	TRBJ1-5	-	TGTGCCAGCAGAACTGGCAGTAGCAATCAGCCCCAGCATTTT	CASRTGSSNQPQHF
TRBD1	TRBV2	TRBJ1-2	few	TGTGCCAGCAGCCAGGACAGGGGGGGAGGCTACACCTTC	CASSQDRGGGYTF
-	TRBV28	TRBJ1-6	-	TGTGCCAGCAGTCTCGACAGACGGCCAGCCCTCCACTTT	CASSLDRRPALHF
TRBD2	TRBV30	TRBJ2-7	-	TGTGCCTGGATTCGGCGGGGGGCAGGGGACGAGCAGTACTTC	CAWIRRGAGDEQYF
TRBD1	TRBV6-1	TRBJ1-1	once	TGTGCCAGCAGTGGGGACAGGGGGTACACTGAAGCTTTCTTT	CASSGDRGYTEAFF
-	TRBV2	TRBJ1-1	-	TGTGCCAGCGGCGGCGTGGGAAGAGGCACTGAAGCTTTCTTT	CASGGVGRGTEAFF
-	TRBV9	TRBJ2-1	-	TGTGCCAGCAGCGTTAGGGGGGACAATGAGCAGTTCTTC	CASSVRGDNEQFF
-	TRBV2	TRBJ2-2	-	TGTGCCAGCATCCCTCGGACGGGTCTCACCGGGGAGCTGTTTTTT	CASIPRTGLTGELFF